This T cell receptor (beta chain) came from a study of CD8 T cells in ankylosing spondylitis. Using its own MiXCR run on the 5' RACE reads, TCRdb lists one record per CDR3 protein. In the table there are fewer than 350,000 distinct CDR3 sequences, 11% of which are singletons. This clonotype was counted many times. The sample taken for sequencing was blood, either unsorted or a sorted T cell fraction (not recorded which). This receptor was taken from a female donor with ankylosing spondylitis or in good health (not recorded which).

The CDR3 loop reads CASSLGLGTTYNEQFF. CDR3 coding DNA: TGTGCCAGCAGCTTAGGTCTCGGAACCACTTACAATGAGCAGTTCTTC. The rearrangement joins TRBV7-9 to TRBJ2-1; D remains unclear. V was clipped by 1 base and J by 4 bases, with 14 bases between them. CDR3 length: 16 amino acids. Germline V lookup: CDR1 SEHNR, CDR2 FQNEAQ (reference sequence).